This T cell receptor beta chain derives from a study of cytomegalovirus exposure and HLA in healthy donors. The CDR3 spans 15 residues. Trimming cost V 5 bases and J 4 bases; bases outside gene matches: 6. The germline gives CDR1 LGHNA, CDR2 YSLEER. The PCR had 60 Vbeta and 13 Jbeta primers. How the authors handled the data: In a later analysis, the count reached 75 million to 90 million unique TCR beta chains, with 8.5 million to 14 million shared. Libraries were prepared by immunoSEQ multiplex PCR; TCRdb keeps only in-frame clonotypes and omits some of them. D and trimming come from the DNA, and the V and J calls and clone size come from that table. This sample has 150,000 to 200,000 clones, with around 75% found just once.

This clonotype originated in a woman between 25 and 40 years old in good health and CMV-seronegative. What was sequenced was PBMCs. The gene calls are TRBV4-3 and TRBJ2-1; TRBD2 aligns across 9 bases. CDR3: CASSVGTSFYNEQFF. The CDR3 DNA reads as TGCGCCAGCAGCGTCGGGACTAGCTTTTACAATGAGCAGTTCTTC.